This is a list of T cell receptor beta chains from one sample in a study of response to subunit inactivated influenza vaccine. Via MiXCR, TCRdb re-called the RT-PCR reads, giving one row per CDR3 protein. The table has about 700,000 distinct CDR3 sequences, approximately 13% seen once. The source was PBMCs from blood, collected 14 to 15 days before vaccination. These receptors were collected from a man aged 50 to 60 who received an inactivated influenza vaccine. The conserved cysteine and the conserved F or W are not part of the CDR3 here. Each record gives: V gene, J gene, D gene, CDR3 protein. A D gene is named only where the DNA matches it firmly.

TRBV27	TRBJ2-1	NA	ASSSRALRDEQF
TRBV10-2	TRBJ1-1	NA	ASSGHLFEAF
TRBV28	TRBJ2-2	NA	ASSLFQGPTGELF
TRBV7-8	TRBJ2-2	TRBD2	ASSLAATSGIGELF
TRBV4-1	TRBJ1-5	NA	ASSQETGINQPQH
TRBV7-3	TRBJ2-5	NA	ASSLRTGNQETQY
TRBV15	TRBJ2-1	TRBD1	ATSRGDRDSAPLTD
TRBV20-1	TRBJ2-6	TRBD2	SASGLARSGANVLT
TRBV4-3	TRBJ1-2	NA	ASSQEWGAGDGYT
TRBV4-2	TRBJ1-3	NA	ASSQDWGTGNTIY
TRBV9	TRBJ2-3	TRBD2	ASSSPMRLAGTGTDTQY
TRBV7-9	TRBJ2-3	NA	ASTLGELSTDTQY
TRBV7-2	TRBJ2-7	NA	ASSLALQYEQY
TRBV5-1	TRBJ2-1	TRBD2	ASRSTSGSNEQF
TRBV4-3	TRBJ1-1	NA	ASSQYGDDTEAF
TRBV10-3	TRBJ2-7	NA	AIGDISYEQY
TRBV7-9	TRBJ2-3	TRBD2	ASSPPTSGKRPDTQY
TRBV12-3/TRBV12-4	TRBJ2-5	NA	ASSWDGVETQY
TRBV29-1	TRBJ2-7	NA	SVAGRITYEQY
TRBV4-1	TRBJ2-7	TRBD1	ASSHVPDRGYEQY
TRBV5-1	TRBJ2-7	NA	ASSRAYQAYEQY
TRBV15	TRBJ2-3	TRBD2	ATRERGAWDTQY
TRBV10-2	TRBJ2-1	TRBD2	ASRELSGRAPNEQF
TRBV12-3/TRBV12-4	TRBJ2-5	TRBD1	ASSLPGQLETQY
TRBV9	TRBJ2-2	NA	ASSVAKRQSGTGELF
TRBV5-1	TRBJ1-1	TRBD1	ASSFGTANTEAF
TRBV20-1	TRBJ2-2	NA	SASPYTSNTGELF
TRBV7-2	TRBJ2-7	TRBD2	ASSFGLALNYEQY
TRBV10-2	TRBJ2-7	NA	ASSESYEQY
TRBV11-3	TRBJ2-1	TRBD2	ASSVPGLPDPRREQF
TRBV5-1	TRBJ2-1	TRBD2	ASSQRGGPYNEQF
TRBV9	TRBJ2-7	TRBD2	ASSVGVSGAYEQY
TRBV5-6	TRBJ2-4	TRBD1	ASSIGQGGHIQY
TRBV12-3/TRBV12-4	TRBJ2-1	NA	ASSYSSNEQF
TRBV5-1	TRBJ2-3	TRBD2	ASSLDGGKRTDTQY
TRBV7-2	TRBJ2-7	TRBD1	ASSRDRGYRYEQY
TRBV12-5	TRBJ2-7	TRBD2	ASGLANRLAGTYEQY
TRBV7-9	TRBJ2-5	TRBD2	ASSTTSGGGETQY
TRBV5-1	TRBJ1-1	NA	ASSLLGRNTEAF
TRBV5-1	TRBJ2-7	TRBD2	ASSSGLAGGPSSYEQY
TRBV20-1	TRBJ2-7	NA	SASLVTYEQY
TRBV2	TRBJ1-2	TRBD1	ASSGRQGPTSGYT
TRBV12-3/TRBV12-4	TRBJ2-3	TRBD1	ASSAGTATDTQY
TRBV29-1	TRBJ2-1	NA	SVLGGASYNEQF
TRBV7-3	TRBJ2-3	NA	ASSSAPGEEGY
TRBV7-9	TRBJ1-1	NA	ASSLENLPGEAF
TRBV5-1	TRBJ1-1	NA	ASHPDGSNTEAF
TRBV20-1	TRBJ2-7	NA	SARNSGSYEQY
TRBV28	TRBJ2-6	NA	ASSFVLSGANVLT
TRBV10-3	TRBJ2-3	TRBD2	AISEASGRVGTDTQY
TRBV7-2	TRBJ2-1	NA	ASSFVVRRDSYNEQF
TRBV11-2	TRBJ2-3	TRBD1	ASSLVGQGATDTQY
TRBV7-2	TRBJ2-2	NA	ASSWKNTGELF
TRBV7-2	TRBJ2-1	TRBD1	ASSPGQIEQF
TRBV6-5	TRBJ1-6	NA	ASSYGGSNSPLH
TRBV29-1	TRBJ2-1	NA	SVDPGTTVEQF
TRBV27	TRBJ1-4	TRBD1	ASSRTGTNEKLF
TRBV7-9	TRBJ2-7	TRBD2	ASSPSGRIYEQY
TRBV28	TRBJ2-1	NA	ASSLQPEQF
TRBV18	TRBJ2-5	NA	ASSPSPETQY